These 19 T cell receptor beta chains were sequenced from one sample in a study of T cell repertoires in cytomegalovirus infection. TCRdb itself ran the reads through MiXCR, one entry per CDR3 protein. The sample includes more than 150,000 distinct CDR3 sequences, over 25% of them seen just once. The sample comprised PBMCs. These receptors originate from a human donor in good health (CMV status not recorded). Some clones in this sample may be carry-over from other donors' samples.

In its sample, this clonotype was seen once. The rearrangement joins TRBV25-1 to TRBJ2-3; no firm D call. The V end was cut by 7 bases, the J end by 3 bases, with 8 bases between. CDR1 is MGHDK, CDR2 SYGVNS, per germline. The CDR3 runs 12 residues. CDR3 amino acids: CASILETDTQYF. The CDR3 DNA is TGTGCCAGCATCCTAGAGACAGATACGCAGTATTTT.

In this sample, this clonotype turned up a few times. V gene TRBV29-1 combines with J gene TRBJ2-1; no clear D gene. CDR3 size: 15 residues. V lost 3 bases, J lost 5 bases, and 17 bases lay in between. From germline, CDR1 is SQVTM and CDR2 ANQGSEA. The DNA for the CDR3 is TGCAGCGTTGAGGGCTCAGGTTTGATAGACAATGAGCAGTTCTTC. It is translated as CSVEGSGLIDNEQFF.

This clonotype was counted a few times. The chain recombines TRBV19 with TRBJ2-3; D could derive from TRBD1 or TRBD2 (7 bases each). V dropped 1 base and J dropped 4 bases, with 12 bases sitting between them. Germline V gene sequence: CDR1 LNHDA, CDR2 SQIVND (reference sequence). The CDR3 runs 15 residues. The CDR3 region is CASSIGAGGADTQYF. CDR3 coding DNA: TGTGCCAGTAGTATAGGGGCAGGGGGGGCAGATACGCAGTATTTT.

The V call is TRBV7-6, the J call TRBJ2-1; 9 bases are a match to TRBD2. V lost 5 bases and J lost 0; bases outside the gene matches: 14. CDR1 SGHVS and CDR2 FNYEAQ come from the germline V gene. The CDR3 has 19 amino acids. The CDR3 nucleotides are TGTGCCAGCAGCGGCTCTTGGGCTAGCGGGGTTAGCTCCTACAATGAGCAGTTCTTC. Protein product: CASSGSWASGVSSYNEQFF.

The chain employs TRBV6-1 and TRBJ2-3; 11 nucleotides align to TRBD2. Trimming cost V 0 bases and J 4 bases; bases outside gene matches: 6. This CDR3 is 17 amino acids long. Germline V gene sequence: CDR1 MNHNS, CDR2 SASEGT. CDR3 in amino acids: CASSEAASGGRADTQYF. The DNA for the CDR3 is TGTGCCAGCAGTGAAGCTGCTAGCGGGGGGAGGGCAGATACGCAGTATTTT.

V and J are TRBV6-1 and TRBJ1-2; no firm D call. Deletions cut 0 bases from V and 8 bases from J, with 13 bases between. The CDR3 is made up of 14 amino acids. Looked up from germline, CDR1 is MNHNS and CDR2 is SASEGT. The CDR3 nucleotides read TGTGCCAGCAGTGAAGCCGCAGCGTCTTACGGCTACACCTTC. This encodes CASSEAAASYGYTF.

This clonotype turned up a few times. The chain uses TRBV5-1 and TRBJ1-1; D is uncertain. Germline lookup yields CDR1 SGHRS and CDR2 YFSETQ. V lost 3 bases to trimming and J lost 4 bases, with 10 bases between them. This CDR3 is 13 amino acids long. CDR3 loop: CASSSISLTEAFF. DNA for the CDR3: TGCGCCAGCAGCTCGATTAGCCTCACTGAAGCTTTCTTT.

This clonotype was counted at least ten times. This chain joins TRBV6-1 and TRBJ1-1; no definite D call. The V end lost 4 bases, the J end lost 0 bases, and 6 bases lay between the germline ends. The germline V gene encodes CDR1 MNHNS and CDR2 SASEGT. The CDR3 has 13 amino acids. CDR3 loop: CASSGVLNTEAFF. CDR3 nucleotide sequence: TGTGCCAGCAGTGGAGTCCTGAACACTGAAGCTTTCTTT.

This chain uses TRBV7-9 with TRBJ2-7; 10 positions agree with TRBD2. CDR3 length equals 15 residues. V gave up 6 bases and J gave up 0 bases; unmatched junction bases: 5. Looked up from germline, CDR1 is SEHNR and CDR2 is FQNEAQ (reference sequence). CDR3 residues: CASSATSGASYEQYF. For the CDR3, the DNA is TGTGCCAGCAGTGCTACTAGCGGGGCCTCCTACGAGCAGTACTTC.

The J gene is TRBJ2-7, the V gene TRBV6-2 or TRBV6-3; D is undetermined. CDR1 is MNHEY and CDR2 is SVGEGT in the germline V gene. Trimming cost V 6 bases and J 6 bases, with 12 bases left between them. The CDR3 consists of 12 residues. The CDR3 DNA sequence: TGTGCCAGCAGGAAAAACACTCGCGAGCAGTACTTC. Its protein is CASRKNTREQYF.

The chain is built from TRBV23-1 and TRBJ1-2; unclear D gene. TRBV23-1 is noted as an ORF with a role that remains uncertain. The V gene lost 9 bases and the J gene lost 1 base, with 9 bases spanning the gap. This CDR3 contains 12 residues. The CDR3 nucleotides read TGCGCCAGTCCGGCGAGTAACTATGGCTACACCTTC. Its translation: CASPASNYGYTF.

This chain uses TRBV5-1 with TRBJ2-3; no firm D call. This CDR3 has 14 amino acids. With 0 bases removed from V and 4 bases from J, the gap between germline ends came to 9 bases. Germline V lookup: CDR1 SGHRS, CDR2 YFSETQ. The CDR3 coding sequence is TGCGCCAGCAGCTTGGGCCTTCCCCCAGATACGCAGTATTTT. Amino acids: CASSLGLPPDTQYF.

This chain connects TRBV19 to TRBJ2-2; the D gene is possibly TRBD2 (7 bases). The V and J ends lost 7 bases and 4 bases respectively, with 13 bases between them. The germline CDR1 and CDR2 sequences are LNHDA and SQIVND (reference sequence). This CDR3 comprises 14 residues. In nucleotides, the CDR3 is TGTGCCAGTACCGGCGGGGGCGGCACCGGGGAGCTGTTTTTT. It translates to CASTGGGGTGELFF.

This clonotype was observed at least ten times. The chain has TRBV7-8 and TRBJ1-2; D is possibly TRBD1 (5 bases). The CDR3 runs 14 residues. Trimming pared 5 bases from V and 8 bases from J, leaving 18 bases between. In germline, CDR1 is SGHVS, CDR2 FQNEAQ. The CDR3 reads CASSPRTDGGGYTF. The CDR3 coding sequence is TGTGCCAGCAGCCCACGGACGGACGGGGGGGGCTACACCTTC.

There are a few counts of this clonotype. The genes are TRBV2 and TRBJ2-7, with D possibly TRBD1 on 7 matching bases. Germline loops: CDR1 SNHLY, CDR2 FYNNEI. Trimming shortened V by 8 bases and J by 5 bases, and 19 bases separated the two germline ends. This CDR3 region has 14 residues. The CDR3 DNA reads TGTGCCAGCCTACGGGGCAGGGGGGAAGACGAGCAGTACTTC. It yields the protein CASLRGRGEDEQYF.

J is TRBJ2-7 and V is TRBV20-1; 7 bases map to TRBD1. The length of the CDR3 is 15 residues. Germline values: CDR1 DFQATT, CDR2 SNEGSKA (reference sequence). V gave up 1 base and J gave up 4 bases; unmatched junction bases: 10. Here the CDR3 reads CSARGFRDSLYEQYF. For the CDR3, the DNA is TGCAGTGCTAGAGGCTTCCGGGACAGCCTTTACGAGCAGTACTTC.

This clonotype was detected only a few times. The gene calls are TRBV6-1 and TRBJ1-2, with 7 bases matching TRBD1. Germline V gene data show CDR1 as MNHNS and CDR2 as SASEGT. The CDR3 loop spans 14 amino acids. J gave up 4 bases and V 5 bases, and 7 bases lay outside the gene matches. CDR3 coding DNA: TGTGCCAGCAGTACCCGGGACAGATCCTATGGCTACACCTTC. Translating it yields CASSTRDRSYGYTF.

This chain uses TRBV29-1 with TRBJ1-1; D unclear. Germline CDR1 is SQVTM and CDR2 is ANQGSEA. V was clipped by 6 bases and J by 4 bases, with 6 bases between them. The CDR3 runs 10 residues. CDR3 DNA sequence: TGCAGCGTCGCGCGCACTGAAGCTTTCTTT. Its translation is CSVARTEAFF.

This clonotype has more than one count but fewer than ten. The chain recombines TRBV2 with TRBJ1-6; 8 nucleotides agree with TRBD1. This CDR3 is built from 15 residues. V was pared by 4 bases and J by 5 bases, with 4 bases of the junction left unmatched. The germline gives CDR1 SNHLY, CDR2 FYNNEI. The CDR3 DNA reads TGTGCCAGCAGTGTGGACAGGGAAAATAATTCACCCCTCCACTTT. Protein product: CASSVDRENNSPLHF.